A selection of T cell receptor beta chains follows, all from one sample in a study of shared clonotypes between healthy human individuals. The data were produced by immunoSEQ multiplex PCR, yet TCRdb's version contains in-frame clones alone and is incomplete. The profile shows under 1,100,000 clones, 70% to 80% of them singletons. The sequencing input was memory CD4+ T cells from PBMCs. Receptors were obtained from a man aged 18 to 30 in good health. Some clones in this sample may be carry-over from other donors' samples. The CDR3 runs from the conserved cysteine through the conserved F or W. The order of the fields is clone size, D gene, V gene, J gene, CDR3 protein, CDR3 DNA. A D gene is named only where the DNA matches it firmly. The size of a clone is reported for some rows only, either as once, few or many, or as a class for expanded clones.

-	-	TRBV19	TRBJ1-5	CASSPPPGYGQPQHF	TGTGCCAGTAGCCCTCCACCCGGGTACGGTCAGCCCCAGCATTTT
once	-	TRBV9	TRBJ2-2	CASSVTGANTGELFF	TGTGCCAGCAGCGTAACTGGGGCGAACACCGGGGAGCTGTTTTTT
-	-	TRBV30	TRBJ2-3	CAWSFGLPDTQYF	TGTGCCTGGAGTTTCGGACTTCCAGATACGCAGTATTTT
-	TRBD1	TRBV19	TRBJ1-2	CASSKAGTVYGYTF	TGTGCCAGTAGTAAGGCAGGGACAGTCTATGGCTACACCTTC
-	TRBD2	TRBV4-3	TRBJ2-5	CASSQEPSGSLQETQYF	TGCGCCAGCAGCCAAGAGCCTAGCGGGAGTCTCCAAGAGACCCAGTACTTC
-	TRBD1	TRBV19	TRBJ1-6	CASSAGTAGNSPLHF	TGTGCCAGTAGTGCCGGGACAGCGGGTAATTCACCCCTCCACTTT
-	-	TRBV6-5	TRBJ2-7	CASSYAPPRRAYEQYF	TGTGCCAGCAGTTACGCCCCTCCCAGGCGGGCCTACGAGCAGTACTTC
-	TRBD1	TRBV7-2	TRBJ2-7	CASSWGTAESYEQYF	TGTGCCAGCAGCTGGGGGACAGCGGAATCCTACGAGCAGTACTTC
once	-	TRBV7-2	TRBJ1-3	CASSSPSGNTIYF	TGTGCCAGCAGCTCTCCGTCAGGAAACACCATATATTTT
-	TRBD1	TRBV10-3	TRBJ1-1	CAITDRGNTEAFF	TGTGCCATCACGGACAGGGGGAACACTGAAGCTTTCTTT
-	-	TRBV2	TRBJ2-3	CASSLRQGTDTQYF	TGTGCCAGCAGTCTCAGACAGGGCACAGATACGCAGTATTTT
once	-	TRBV7-9	TRBJ2-7	CASSRAEGTYEQYF	TGTGCCAGCAGCCGAGCGGAGGGGACCTACGAGCAGTACTTC
-	-	TRBV5-1	TRBJ1-2	CASSWGQLYTF	TGCGCCAGCAGCTGGGGACAATTATACACCTTC
-	-	TRBV21-1	TRBJ2-5	CASPGKLAGGPGETQYF	TGTGCCAGCCCTGGAAAACTAGCGGGAGGGCCTGGGGAGACCCAGTACTTC
-	TRBD2	TRBV7-8	TRBJ2-1	CASSRRVAGGVNEQFF	TGTGCCAGCAGCCGAAGGGTAGCGGGAGGGGTCAATGAGCAGTTCTTC
-	TRBD2	TRBV12-5	TRBJ2-1	CASGLSHRSGLAVGSSYNEQFF	TGTGCTAGTGGTTTGTCTCACAGATCGGGACTAGCTGTGGGGAGCTCCTACAATGAGCAGTTCTTC
-	-	TRBV7-9	TRBJ2-1	CASSPPGLRDNEQFF	TGTGCCAGCAGCCCCCCAGGACTCCGGGACAATGAGCAGTTCTTC
-	TRBD1	TRBV29-1	TRBJ2-1	CSVEGRQGVYNEQFF	TGCAGCGTTGAAGGGCGACAGGGGGTTTACAATGAGCAGTTCTTC
-	-	TRBV7-9	TRBJ1-1	CASSLGQQRNTEAFF	TGTGCCAGCAGCTTAGGTCAGCAAAGGAACACTGAAGCTTTCTTT
-	-	TRBV7-9	TRBJ1-2	CASSLLFREGRGVYGYTF	TGTGCCAGCAGCTTATTGTTTAGGGAAGGTAGGGGCGTCTATGGCTACACCTTC
-	-	TRBV10-3	TRBJ1-2	CAIRSDETRGYTF	TGTGCCATCAGGTCTGACGAGACTCGAGGCTACACCTTC
-	TRBD2	TRBV18	TRBJ2-7	CASSSGLAGGAYEQYF	TGTGCCAGCTCATCGGGACTAGCGGGAGGAGCCTACGAGCAGTACTTC